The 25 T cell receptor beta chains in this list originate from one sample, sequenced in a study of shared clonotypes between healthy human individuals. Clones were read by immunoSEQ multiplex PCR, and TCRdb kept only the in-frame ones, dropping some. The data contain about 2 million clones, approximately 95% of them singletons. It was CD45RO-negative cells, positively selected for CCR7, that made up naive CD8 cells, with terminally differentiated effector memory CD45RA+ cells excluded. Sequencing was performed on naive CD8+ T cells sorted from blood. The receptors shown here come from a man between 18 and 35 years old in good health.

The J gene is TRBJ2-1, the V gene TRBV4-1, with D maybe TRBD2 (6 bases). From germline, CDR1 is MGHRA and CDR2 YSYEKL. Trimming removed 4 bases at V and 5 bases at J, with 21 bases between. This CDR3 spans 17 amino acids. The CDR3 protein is CASSLLSGDGGHNEQFF. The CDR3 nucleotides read TGCGCCAGCAGCCTACTTAGCGGTGATGGGGGACACAATGAGCAGTTCTTC.

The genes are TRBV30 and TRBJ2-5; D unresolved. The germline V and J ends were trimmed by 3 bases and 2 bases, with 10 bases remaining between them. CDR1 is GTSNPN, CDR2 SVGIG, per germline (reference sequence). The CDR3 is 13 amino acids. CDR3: CAWRRGGQETQYF. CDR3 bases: TGTGCCTGGAGGCGCGGCGGACAAGAGACCCAGTACTTC.

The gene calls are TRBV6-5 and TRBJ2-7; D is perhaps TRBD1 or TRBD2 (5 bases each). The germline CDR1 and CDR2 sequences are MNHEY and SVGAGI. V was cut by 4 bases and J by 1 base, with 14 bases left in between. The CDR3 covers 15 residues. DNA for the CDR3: TGTGCCAGCAGTTCTGGGACGGACACTTCCTACGAGCAGTACTTC. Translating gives CASSSGTDTSYEQYF.

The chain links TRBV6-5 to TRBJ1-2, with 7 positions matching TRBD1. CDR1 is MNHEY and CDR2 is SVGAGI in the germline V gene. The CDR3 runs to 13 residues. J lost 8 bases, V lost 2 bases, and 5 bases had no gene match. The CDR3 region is CASSYGTDAGYTF. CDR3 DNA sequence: TGTGCCAGCAGTTACGGGACAGACGCCGGCTACACCTTC.

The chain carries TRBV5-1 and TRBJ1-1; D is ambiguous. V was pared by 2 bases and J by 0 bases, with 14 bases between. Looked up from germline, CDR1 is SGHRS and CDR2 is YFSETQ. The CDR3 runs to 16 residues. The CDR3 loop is CASSLGPPYMNTEAFF. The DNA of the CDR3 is TGCGCCAGCAGCTTAGGACCGCCGTATATGAACACTGAAGCTTTCTTT.

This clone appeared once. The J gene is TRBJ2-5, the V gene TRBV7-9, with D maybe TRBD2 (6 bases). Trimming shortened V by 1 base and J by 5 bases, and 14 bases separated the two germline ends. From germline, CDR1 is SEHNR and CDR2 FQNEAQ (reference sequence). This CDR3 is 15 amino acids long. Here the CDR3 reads CASSLGWASEETQYF. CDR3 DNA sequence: TGTGCCAGCAGCTTAGGGTGGGCTAGCGAGGAGACCCAGTACTTC.

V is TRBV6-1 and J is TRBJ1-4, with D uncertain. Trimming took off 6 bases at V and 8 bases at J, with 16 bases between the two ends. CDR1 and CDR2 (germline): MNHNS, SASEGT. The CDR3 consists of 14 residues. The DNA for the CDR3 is TGTGCCAGCAGCCAGATTCCTGAGGACGAAAAACTGTTTTTT. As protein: CASSQIPEDEKLFF.

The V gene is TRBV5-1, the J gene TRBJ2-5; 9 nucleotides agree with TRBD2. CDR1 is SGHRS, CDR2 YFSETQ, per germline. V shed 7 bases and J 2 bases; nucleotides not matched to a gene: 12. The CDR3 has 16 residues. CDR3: CASRQPLAGRQETQYF. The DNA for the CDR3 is TGCGCCAGCCGACAACCCCTAGCGGGGAGACAAGAGACCCAGTACTTC.

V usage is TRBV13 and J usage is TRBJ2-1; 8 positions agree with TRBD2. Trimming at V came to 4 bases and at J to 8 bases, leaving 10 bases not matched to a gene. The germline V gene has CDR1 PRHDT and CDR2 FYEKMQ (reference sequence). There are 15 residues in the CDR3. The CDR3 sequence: CASSSSGGGGDEQFF. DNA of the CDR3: TGTGCCAGCAGCTCCAGCGGGGGCGGCGGGGATGAGCAGTTCTTC.

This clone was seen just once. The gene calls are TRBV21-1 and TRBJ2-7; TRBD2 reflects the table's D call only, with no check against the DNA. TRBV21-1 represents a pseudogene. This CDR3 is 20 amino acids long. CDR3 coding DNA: TGTGCCAGCAGCAAAGACGGCAGTTACCCAGTCCGCCTAGCTGCCGACGAGCAGTACTTC. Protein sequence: CASSKDGSYPVRLAADEQYF.

The CDR3 DNA reads TGTGCCAGCAGTTACGGGGGAGAGGGGGCGCCCCAGCATTTT. Translation: CASSYGGEGAPQHF. This chain links TRBV6-5 with TRBJ1-5; 7 bases are a match to TRBD1. J gave up 9 bases and V 2 bases, and 7 bases lay outside the gene matches. The CDR3 extends over 14 amino acids. CDR1 MNHEY and CDR2 SVGAGI come from the germline V gene.

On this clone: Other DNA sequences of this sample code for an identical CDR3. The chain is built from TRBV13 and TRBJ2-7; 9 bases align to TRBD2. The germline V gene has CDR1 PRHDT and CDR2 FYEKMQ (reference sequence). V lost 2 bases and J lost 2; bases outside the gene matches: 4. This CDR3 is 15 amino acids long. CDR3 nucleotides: TGTGCCAGCAGCTTAACATTAGCGGGGGCCTACGAGCAGTACTTC. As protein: CASSLTLAGAYEQYF.

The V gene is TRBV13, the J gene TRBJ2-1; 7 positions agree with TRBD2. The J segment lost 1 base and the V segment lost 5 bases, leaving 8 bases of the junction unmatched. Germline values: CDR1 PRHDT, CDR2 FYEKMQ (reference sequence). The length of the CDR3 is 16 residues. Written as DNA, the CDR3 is TGTGCCAGCAGCCCACCTCTAGCGGAGTCCTACAATGAGCAGTTCTTC. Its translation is CASSPPLAESYNEQFF.

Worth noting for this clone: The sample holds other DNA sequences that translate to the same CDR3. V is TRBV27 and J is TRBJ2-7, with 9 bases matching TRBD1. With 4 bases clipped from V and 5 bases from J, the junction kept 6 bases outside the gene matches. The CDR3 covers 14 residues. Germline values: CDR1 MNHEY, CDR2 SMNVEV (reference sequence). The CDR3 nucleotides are TGTGCCAGCAGTTCCCCAGGGACAGGGAACGAGCAGTACTTC. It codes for CASSSPGTGNEQYF.

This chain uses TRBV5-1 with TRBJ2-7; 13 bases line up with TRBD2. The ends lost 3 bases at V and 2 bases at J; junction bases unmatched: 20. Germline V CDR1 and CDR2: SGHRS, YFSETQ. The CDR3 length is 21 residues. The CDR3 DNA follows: TGCGCCAGCAGCTCACACGGACTAGCGGGGGAGTCCGTGACCTTCCCCTACGAGCAGTACTTC. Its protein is CASSSHGLAGESVTFPYEQYF. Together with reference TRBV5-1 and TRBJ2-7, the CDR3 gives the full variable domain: KAGVTQTPRYLIKTRGQQVTLSCSPISGHRSVSWYQQTPGQGLQFLFEYFSETQRNKGNFPGRFSGRQFSNSRSEMNVSTLELGDSALYLCASSSHGLAGESVTFPYEQYFGPGTRLTVT.

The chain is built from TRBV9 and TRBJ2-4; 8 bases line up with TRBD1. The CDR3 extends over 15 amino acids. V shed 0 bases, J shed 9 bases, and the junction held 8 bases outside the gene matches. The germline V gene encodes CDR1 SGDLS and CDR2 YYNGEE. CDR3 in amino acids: CASSVVETGDVIQYF. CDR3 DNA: TGTGCCAGCAGCGTAGTGGAGACAGGGGATGTCATTCAGTACTTC. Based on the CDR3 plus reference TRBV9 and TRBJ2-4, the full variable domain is DSGVTQTPKHLITATGQRVTLRCSPRSGDLSVYWYQQSLDQGLQFLIQYYNGEERAKGNILERFSAQQFPDLHSELNLSSLELGDSALYFCASSVVETGDVIQYFGAGTRLSVL.

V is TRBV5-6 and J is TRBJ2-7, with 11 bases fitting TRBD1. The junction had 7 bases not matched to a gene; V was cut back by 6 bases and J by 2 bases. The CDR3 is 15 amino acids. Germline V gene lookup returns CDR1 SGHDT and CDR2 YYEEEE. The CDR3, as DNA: TGTGCCAGCACCCCGCTGGGACAGGGGGCCTACGAGCAGTACTTC. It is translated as CASTPLGQGAYEQYF.

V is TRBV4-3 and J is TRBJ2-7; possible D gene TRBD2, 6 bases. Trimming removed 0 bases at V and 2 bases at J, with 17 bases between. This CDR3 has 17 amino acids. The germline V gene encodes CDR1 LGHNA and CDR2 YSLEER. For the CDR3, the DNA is TGCGCCAGCAGCCAAGATTCGCCGGGCGGGGAAGCCTACGAGCAGTACTTC. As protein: CASSQDSPGGEAYEQYF.

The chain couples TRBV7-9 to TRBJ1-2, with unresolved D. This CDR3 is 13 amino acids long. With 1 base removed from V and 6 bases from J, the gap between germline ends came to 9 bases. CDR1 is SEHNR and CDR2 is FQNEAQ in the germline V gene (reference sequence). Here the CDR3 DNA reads TGTGCCAGCAGCTTAGGACCGAGGGATGGCTACACCTTC. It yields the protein CASSLGPRDGYTF.

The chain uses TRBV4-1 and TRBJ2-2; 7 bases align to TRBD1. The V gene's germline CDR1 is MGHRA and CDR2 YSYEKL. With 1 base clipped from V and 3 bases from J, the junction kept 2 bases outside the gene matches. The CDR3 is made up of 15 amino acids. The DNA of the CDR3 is TGCGCCAGCAGCCAAGTAGGGGGCGACACCGGGGAGCTGTTTTTT. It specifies CASSQVGGDTGELFF.

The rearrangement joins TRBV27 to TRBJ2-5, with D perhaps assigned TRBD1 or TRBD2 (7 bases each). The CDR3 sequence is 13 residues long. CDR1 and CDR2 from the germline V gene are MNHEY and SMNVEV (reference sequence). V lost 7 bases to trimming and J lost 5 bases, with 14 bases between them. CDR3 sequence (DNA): TGTGCCAGCAAAGACAGGGAGGGGGAGACCCAGTACTTC. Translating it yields CASKDREGETQYF.

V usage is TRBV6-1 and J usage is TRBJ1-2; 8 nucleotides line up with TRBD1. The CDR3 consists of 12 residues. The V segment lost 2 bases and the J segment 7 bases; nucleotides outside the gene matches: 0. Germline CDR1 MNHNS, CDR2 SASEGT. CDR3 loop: CASSEQGAGYTF. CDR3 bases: TGTGCCAGCAGTGAACAGGGGGCTGGCTACACCTTC.

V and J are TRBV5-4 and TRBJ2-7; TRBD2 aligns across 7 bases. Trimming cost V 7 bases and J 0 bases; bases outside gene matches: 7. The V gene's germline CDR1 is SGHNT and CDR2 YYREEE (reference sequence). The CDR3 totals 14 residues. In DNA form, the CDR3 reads TGTGCCAGCTCAACTCAGCGGGACTCCTACGAGCAGTACTTC. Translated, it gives CASSTQRDSYEQYF.

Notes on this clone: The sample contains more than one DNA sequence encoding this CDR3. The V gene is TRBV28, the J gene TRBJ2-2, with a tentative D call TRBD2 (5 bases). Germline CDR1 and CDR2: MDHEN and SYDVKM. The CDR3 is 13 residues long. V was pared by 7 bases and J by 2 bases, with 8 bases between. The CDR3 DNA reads TGTGCCAGCAAGAGGGATAACACCGGGGAGCTGTTTTTT. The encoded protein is CASKRDNTGELFF.

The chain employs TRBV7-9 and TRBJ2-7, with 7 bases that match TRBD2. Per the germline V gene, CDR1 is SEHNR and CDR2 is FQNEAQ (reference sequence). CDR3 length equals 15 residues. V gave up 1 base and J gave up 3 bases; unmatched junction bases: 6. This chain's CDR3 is CASSLGGLAVYEQYF. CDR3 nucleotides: TGTGCCAGCAGCTTAGGGGGTCTAGCGGTCTACGAGCAGTACTTC. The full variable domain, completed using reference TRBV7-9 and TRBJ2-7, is DTGVSQNPRHKITKRGQNVTFRCDPISEHNRLYWYRQTLGQGPEFLTYFQNEAQLEKSRLLSDRFSAERPKGSFSTLEIQRTEQGDSAMYLCASSLGGLAVYEQYFGPGTRLTVT.